What follows is one T cell receptor beta chain and its context. Its specificity is unknown. The data are from a study of shared clonotypes between healthy human individuals. On the study more broadly: A couple of female and a few male donors aged 18 to 49 were enrolled. The plates for each donor numbered three CD4 naive, three CD4 memory, two CD8 naive and one CD8 memory. Study outcomes and limitations: Among non-shared clonotypes, generation probabilities were lower than among those shared by all four donors.

At the deep level, the assay was run. Profiling relied on immunoSEQ multiplex PCR, and the TCRdb table lists in-frame clones only, not all of them. The sample lists about 800,000 clones, roughly 96% occurring once. Naive CD8 cells were CD45RO-negative, positively selected for CCR7, excluding terminally differentiated effector memory CD45RA+ cells. From germline, CDR1 is LNHDA and CDR2 SQIVND (reference sequence). This CDR3 has 15 amino acids. The V segment lost 5 bases and the J segment 9 bases; nucleotides outside the gene matches: 12. Sample: naive CD8+ T cells sorted from blood. The chain employs TRBV19 and TRBJ2-1, with 8 bases that match TRBD2. The receptor was derived from a man aged 25 to 40 in good health. CDR3 sequence reads: CASSQAGAPWGEQFF. For the CDR3, the DNA is TGTGCCAGTAGTCAAGCGGGAGCCCCGTGGGGTGAGCAGTTCTTC.